This is a list of T cell receptor beta chains from one sample in a study of cytomegalovirus exposure and HLA in healthy donors. Assay: immunoSEQ multiplex PCR; the TCRdb copy retains only in-frame clones and omits some. Of roughly 110,000 clones in the sample, around 77% are singletons; the top ten hold roughly 2.3%. Sequenced material: PBMCs. These receptors were collected from a man younger than 35 in good health and CMV-seronegative. Both conserved end residues are part of each CDR3. Fields, in order: clone size, J gene, V gene, CDR3 protein. Where a row states a size, it is once, few, many or the class of an expanded clone; other rows omit it.

clone_size: .; j_call: TRBJ1-1; v_call: TRBV9; cdr3_aa: CASSVGHRVNTEAFF
clone_size: .; j_call: TRBJ1-4; v_call: TRBV28; cdr3_aa: CASSLLPQALNEKLFF
clone_size: .; j_call: TRBJ1-2; v_call: TRBV6-1; cdr3_aa: CASTPTGFYGYTF
clone_size: .; j_call: .; v_call: TRBV9; cdr3_aa: CAAGVPYEQYF
clone_size: few; j_call: TRBJ1-1; v_call: TRBV4-2; cdr3_aa: CASSQDQEFTEAFF
clone_size: .; j_call: .; v_call: TRBV6-4; cdr3_aa: CATDYEQYF
clone_size: once; j_call: TRBJ1-5; v_call: TRBV27; cdr3_aa: CASSWTGNSNQPQHF
clone_size: .; j_call: .; v_call: TRBV5-1; cdr3_aa: CASSLGLAGVSYEQYF
clone_size: .; j_call: TRBJ1-2; v_call: TRBV7-2; cdr3_aa: CATGTDLTSRSYTF
clone_size: once; j_call: TRBJ2-1; v_call: TRBV7-9; cdr3_aa: CASSLKAGGAYNEQFF
clone_size: .; j_call: TRBJ1-3; v_call: TRBV5-4; cdr3_aa: CASSSAGNTIYF
clone_size: .; j_call: TRBJ2-5; v_call: TRBV7-9; cdr3_aa: CASSLKPRVGGQETQYF
clone_size: .; j_call: TRBJ2-7; v_call: TRBV6-5; cdr3_aa: CASYPLIAPYEQYF
clone_size: .; j_call: TRBJ2-3; v_call: TRBV4-1; cdr3_aa: CASSQGGLAGGRRTDTQYF
clone_size: .; j_call: TRBJ2-5; v_call: TRBV18; cdr3_aa: CASSPRQTEAQYF
clone_size: .; j_call: TRBJ1-6; v_call: TRBV5-1; cdr3_aa: CASRETGTNSPLHF
clone_size: .; j_call: TRBJ1-6; v_call: TRBV20-1; cdr3_aa: CSARDVVQSKF
clone_size: .; j_call: TRBJ1-5; v_call: TRBV29-1; cdr3_aa: CSVGDRGSNQPQHF
clone_size: .; j_call: TRBJ2-5; v_call: TRBV19; cdr3_aa: CASIVVNQPGPKTQYF
clone_size: .; j_call: TRBJ2-6; v_call: TRBV5-4; cdr3_aa: CASSLGQRGANVLTF
clone_size: .; j_call: TRBJ2-7; v_call: TRBV11-1; cdr3_aa: CASSLGSSYEQYF
clone_size: few; j_call: TRBJ1-5; v_call: TRBV6-5; cdr3_aa: CASSPGGNQPQHF
clone_size: .; j_call: TRBJ1-3; v_call: TRBV2; cdr3_aa: CAIVANAGNTIYF
clone_size: .; j_call: TRBJ1-3; v_call: TRBV6-9; cdr3_aa: CASSYLRGRSGNTIYF
clone_size: few; j_call: TRBJ2-2; v_call: TRBV4-3; cdr3_aa: CASSQYRGPGELFF
clone_size: .; j_call: TRBJ2-7; v_call: TRBV5-5; cdr3_aa: CASSSRIRDRVIEQYF
clone_size: .; j_call: TRBJ1-2; v_call: TRBV2; cdr3_aa: CASSSYGTGDYGYTF
clone_size: .; j_call: TRBJ2-7; v_call: TRBV2; cdr3_aa: CASRGGLAESYEQYF
clone_size: .; j_call: TRBJ2-3; v_call: TRBV5-1; cdr3_aa: CASSRRRDTQYF
clone_size: .; j_call: TRBJ2-6; v_call: TRBV2; cdr3_aa: CASSEIGGANVLTF
clone_size: .; j_call: TRBJ2-2; v_call: TRBV29-1; cdr3_aa: CSVVQGYTGELFF
clone_size: .; j_call: TRBJ1-6; v_call: TRBV27; cdr3_aa: CASRRGQGNSPLHF
clone_size: .; j_call: TRBJ1-6; v_call: TRBV28; cdr3_aa: CASSFSYYNSPLHF
clone_size: once; j_call: TRBJ2-3; v_call: TRBV7-8; cdr3_aa: CASSLAGGSSTDTQYF
clone_size: .; j_call: TRBJ2-1; v_call: TRBV9; cdr3_aa: CASSAFPSEGYNEQFF
clone_size: .; j_call: TRBJ2-2; v_call: TRBV19; cdr3_aa: CASSIGGPGELFF
clone_size: .; j_call: TRBJ2-7; v_call: TRBV5-4; cdr3_aa: CASSLMGLAGAEQYF
clone_size: .; j_call: TRBJ1-6; v_call: TRBV6-5; cdr3_aa: CASSPPGNSPLHF
clone_size: .; j_call: TRBJ2-2; v_call: TRBV15; cdr3_aa: CATSTGQDTGELFF
clone_size: .; j_call: TRBJ2-5; v_call: TRBV2; cdr3_aa: CARKLAGEETQYF
clone_size: .; j_call: TRBJ2-1; v_call: TRBV11-3; cdr3_aa: CASSLEAGGYNEQFF
clone_size: .; j_call: TRBJ1-1; v_call: TRBV9; cdr3_aa: CASSVTTSGGSAFF
clone_size: .; j_call: TRBJ1-5; v_call: TRBV19; cdr3_aa: CATQVVKAINQPQHF
clone_size: .; j_call: TRBJ1-6; v_call: TRBV7-2; cdr3_aa: CASSLGQVHNSPLHF
clone_size: .; j_call: TRBJ1-2; v_call: TRBV7-2; cdr3_aa: CASSLDRDTGTRGYTF
clone_size: .; j_call: TRBJ1-2; v_call: TRBV27; cdr3_aa: CARSDRTYGYTF
clone_size: many; j_call: TRBJ2-7; v_call: TRBV21-1; cdr3_aa: CASSNGVSWREQYF
clone_size: once; j_call: TRBJ1-2; v_call: TRBV5-8; cdr3_aa: CASSFPAGVYDYTF
clone_size: .; j_call: .; v_call: TRBV19; cdr3_aa: CASRQDISYEQYF
clone_size: .; j_call: TRBJ1-4; v_call: TRBV5-1; cdr3_aa: CASSRGTGNEKLFF
clone_size: .; j_call: TRBJ2-7; v_call: TRBV5-4; cdr3_aa: CASSFGGAGPQGEQYF